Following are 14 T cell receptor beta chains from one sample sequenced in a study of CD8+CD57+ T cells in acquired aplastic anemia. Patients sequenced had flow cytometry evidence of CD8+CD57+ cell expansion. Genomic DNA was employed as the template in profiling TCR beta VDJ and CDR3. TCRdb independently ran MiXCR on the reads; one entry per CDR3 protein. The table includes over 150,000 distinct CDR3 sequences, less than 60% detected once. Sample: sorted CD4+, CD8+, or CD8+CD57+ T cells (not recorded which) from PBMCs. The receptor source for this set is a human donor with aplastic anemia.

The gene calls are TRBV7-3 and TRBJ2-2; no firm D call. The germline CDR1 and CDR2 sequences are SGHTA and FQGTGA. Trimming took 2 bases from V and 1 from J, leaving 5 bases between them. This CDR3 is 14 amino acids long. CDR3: CASSLLRNTGELFF. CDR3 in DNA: TGTGCCAGCAGCTTACTACGGAACACCGGGGAGCTGTTTTTT.

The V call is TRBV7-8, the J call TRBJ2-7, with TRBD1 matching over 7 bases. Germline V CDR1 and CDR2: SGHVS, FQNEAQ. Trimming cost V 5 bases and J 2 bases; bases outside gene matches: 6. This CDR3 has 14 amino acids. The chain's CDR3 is CASSSRQGTYEQYF. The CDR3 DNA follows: TGTGCCAGCAGCAGCAGACAGGGTACCTACGAGCAGTACTTC.

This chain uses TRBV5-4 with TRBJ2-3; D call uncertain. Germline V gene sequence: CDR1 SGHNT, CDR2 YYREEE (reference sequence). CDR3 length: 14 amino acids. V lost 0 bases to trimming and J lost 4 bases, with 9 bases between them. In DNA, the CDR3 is TGTGCCAGCAGCTTGGATTTCAGCGCAGATACGCAGTATTTT. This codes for CASSLDFSADTQYF.

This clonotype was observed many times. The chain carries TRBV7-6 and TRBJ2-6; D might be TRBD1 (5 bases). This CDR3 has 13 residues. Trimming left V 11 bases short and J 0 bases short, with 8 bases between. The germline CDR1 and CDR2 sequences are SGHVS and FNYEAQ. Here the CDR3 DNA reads TGTGCCGTAGGGGACTCTGGGGCCAACGTCCTGACTTTC. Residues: CAVGDSGANVLTF. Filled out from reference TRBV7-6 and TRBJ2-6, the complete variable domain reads GAGVSQSPRYKVTKRGQDVALRCDPISGHVSLYWYRQALGQGPEFLTYFNYEAQQDKSGLPNDRFSAERPEGSISTLTIQRTEQRDSAMYRCAVGDSGANVLTFGAGSRLTVL.

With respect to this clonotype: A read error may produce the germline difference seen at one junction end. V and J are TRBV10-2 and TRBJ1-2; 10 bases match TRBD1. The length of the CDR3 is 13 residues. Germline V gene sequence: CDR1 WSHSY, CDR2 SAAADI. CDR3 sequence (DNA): TGCGCCAGCAGTGAGTCGACAGGGGGCGGCTACGCCTTC. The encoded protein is CASSESTGGGYAF.

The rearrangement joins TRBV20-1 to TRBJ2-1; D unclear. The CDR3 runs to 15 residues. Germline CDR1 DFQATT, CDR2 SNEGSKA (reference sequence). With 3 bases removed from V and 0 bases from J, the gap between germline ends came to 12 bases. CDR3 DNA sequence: TGCAGTGCTAGTTCCGGGCGGAGCTCCTACAATGAGCAGTTCTTC. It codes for CSASSGRSSYNEQFF.

The CDR3 here is CATSDSLGGPIDTQYF. The CDR3 region has the DNA TGTGCCACCAGTGATTCTTTGGGGGGGCCGATAGATACGCAGTATTTT. V is TRBV24-1 and J is TRBJ2-3, with D tentatively TRBD2 (7 bases). There are 16 residues in the CDR3. Germline CDR1 KGHDR, CDR2 SFDVKD. The V end was cut by 2 bases, the J end by 5 bases, with 16 bases between.

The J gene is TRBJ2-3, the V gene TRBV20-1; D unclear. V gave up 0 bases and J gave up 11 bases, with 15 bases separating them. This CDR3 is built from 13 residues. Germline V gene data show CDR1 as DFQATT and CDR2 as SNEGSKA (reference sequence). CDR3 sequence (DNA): TGCAGTGCTAGAGATCTGGTAGCCGGCGGGCAGTATTTT. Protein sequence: CSARDLVAGGQYF.

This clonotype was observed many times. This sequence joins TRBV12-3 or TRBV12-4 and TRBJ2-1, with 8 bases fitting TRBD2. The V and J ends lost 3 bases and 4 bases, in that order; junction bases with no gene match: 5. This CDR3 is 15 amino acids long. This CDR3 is CASSFGLAGYNEQFF. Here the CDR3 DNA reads TGTGCCAGCAGTTTCGGGCTAGCGGGTTACAATGAGCAGTTCTTC.

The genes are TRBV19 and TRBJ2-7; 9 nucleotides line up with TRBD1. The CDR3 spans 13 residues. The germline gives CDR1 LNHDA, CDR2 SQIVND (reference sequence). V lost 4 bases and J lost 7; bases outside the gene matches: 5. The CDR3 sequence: CASSNRGRREQYF. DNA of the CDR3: TGTGCCAGTAGTAACAGGGGGCGGCGGGAGCAGTACTTC.

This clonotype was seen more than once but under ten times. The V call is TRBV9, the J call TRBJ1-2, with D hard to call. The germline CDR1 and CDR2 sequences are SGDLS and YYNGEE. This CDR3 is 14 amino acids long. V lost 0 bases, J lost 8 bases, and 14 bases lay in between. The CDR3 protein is CASSVATEGRGYTF. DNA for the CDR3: TGTGCCAGCAGCGTAGCTACGGAGGGTAGGGGCTACACCTTC.

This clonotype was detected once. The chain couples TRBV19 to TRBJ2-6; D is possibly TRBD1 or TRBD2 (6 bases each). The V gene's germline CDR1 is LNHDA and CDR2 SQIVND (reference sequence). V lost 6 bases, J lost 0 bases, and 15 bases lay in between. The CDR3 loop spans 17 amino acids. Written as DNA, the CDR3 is TGTGCCAGTAGCCGTGAAGGGGGGAGCTCTGGGGCCAACGTCCTGACTTTC. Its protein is CASSREGGSSGANVLTF.

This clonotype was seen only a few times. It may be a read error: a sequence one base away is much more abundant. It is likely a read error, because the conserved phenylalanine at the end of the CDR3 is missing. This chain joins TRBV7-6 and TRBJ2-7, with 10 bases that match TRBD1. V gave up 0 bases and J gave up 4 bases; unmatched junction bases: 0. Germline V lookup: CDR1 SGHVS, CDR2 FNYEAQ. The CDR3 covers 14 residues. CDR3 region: CASSLAGQGYEQYL. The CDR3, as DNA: TGTGCCAGCAGCTTAGCGGGACAGGGGTACGAGCAGTACCTC.

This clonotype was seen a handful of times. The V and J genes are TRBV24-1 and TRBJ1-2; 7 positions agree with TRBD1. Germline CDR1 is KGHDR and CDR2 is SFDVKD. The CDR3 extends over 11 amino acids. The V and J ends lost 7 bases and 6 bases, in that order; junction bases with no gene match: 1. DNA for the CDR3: TGTGCCACCAGCCAGGGGGATGGCTACACCTTC. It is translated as CATSQGDGYTF.